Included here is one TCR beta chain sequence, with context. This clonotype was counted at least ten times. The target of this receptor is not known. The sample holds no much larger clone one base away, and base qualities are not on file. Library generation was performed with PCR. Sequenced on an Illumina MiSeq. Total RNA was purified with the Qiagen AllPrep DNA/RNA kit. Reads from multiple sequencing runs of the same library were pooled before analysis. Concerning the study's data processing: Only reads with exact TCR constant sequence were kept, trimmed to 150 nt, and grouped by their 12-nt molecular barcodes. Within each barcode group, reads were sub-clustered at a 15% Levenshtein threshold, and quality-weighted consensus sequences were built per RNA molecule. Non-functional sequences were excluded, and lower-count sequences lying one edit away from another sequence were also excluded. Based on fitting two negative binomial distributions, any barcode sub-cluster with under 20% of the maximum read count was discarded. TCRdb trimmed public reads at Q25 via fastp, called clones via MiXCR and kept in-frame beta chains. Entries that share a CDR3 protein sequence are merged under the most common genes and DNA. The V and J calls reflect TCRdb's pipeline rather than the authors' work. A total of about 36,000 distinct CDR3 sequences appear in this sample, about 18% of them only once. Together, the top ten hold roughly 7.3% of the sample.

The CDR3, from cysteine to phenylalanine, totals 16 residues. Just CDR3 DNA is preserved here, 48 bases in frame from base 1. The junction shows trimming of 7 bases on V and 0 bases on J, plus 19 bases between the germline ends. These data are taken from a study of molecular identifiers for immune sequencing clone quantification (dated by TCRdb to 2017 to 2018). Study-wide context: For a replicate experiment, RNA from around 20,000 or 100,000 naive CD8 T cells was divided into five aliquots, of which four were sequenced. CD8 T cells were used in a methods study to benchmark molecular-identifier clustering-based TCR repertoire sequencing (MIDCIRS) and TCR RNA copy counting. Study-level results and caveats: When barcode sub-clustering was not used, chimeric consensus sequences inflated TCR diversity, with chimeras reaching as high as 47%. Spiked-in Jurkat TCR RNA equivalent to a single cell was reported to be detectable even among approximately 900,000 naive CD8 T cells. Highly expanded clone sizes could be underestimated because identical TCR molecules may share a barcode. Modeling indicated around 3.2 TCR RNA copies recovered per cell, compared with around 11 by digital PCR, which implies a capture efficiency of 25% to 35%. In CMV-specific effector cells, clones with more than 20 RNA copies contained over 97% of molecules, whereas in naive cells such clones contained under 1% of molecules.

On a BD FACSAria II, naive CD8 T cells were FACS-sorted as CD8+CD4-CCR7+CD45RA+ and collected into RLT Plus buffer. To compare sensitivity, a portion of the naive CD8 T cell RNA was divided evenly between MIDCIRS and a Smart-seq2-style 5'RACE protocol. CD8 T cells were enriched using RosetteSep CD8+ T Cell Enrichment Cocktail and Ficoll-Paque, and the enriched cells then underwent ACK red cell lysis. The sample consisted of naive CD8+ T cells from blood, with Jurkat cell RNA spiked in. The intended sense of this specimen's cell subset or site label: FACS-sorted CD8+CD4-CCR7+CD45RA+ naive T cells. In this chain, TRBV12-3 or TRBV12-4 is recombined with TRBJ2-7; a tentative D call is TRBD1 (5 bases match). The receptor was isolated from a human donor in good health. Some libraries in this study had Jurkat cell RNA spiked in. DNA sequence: TGTGCCAGCACCAGACGAGTGGCAGGGAACTCCTACGAGCAGTACTTC. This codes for CASTRRVAGNSYEQYF.